The rows below give T cell receptor beta chains drawn from one sample of a study of OX40 agonist ivuxolimab in advanced cancers. Sequencing used immunoSEQ multiplex PCR; TCRdb keeps in-frame clones, though not all of them. Among thousands of clones listed, 79% were seen once. Sequencing used CD4+ or CD8+ T cells sorted from blood, obtained in a trial of the OX40 agonist ivuxolimab. These receptors all stem from an adult with an advanced solid tumor such as melanoma, head and neck, liver or kidney cancer. Both conserved end residues are part of each CDR3. The order of the fields is J gene, clone size, D gene, V gene, CDR3 DNA, CDR3 protein. D genes are given only for firm matches. A row's size may be missing; if present it is once, few, many or a size class.

TRBJ2-1	NA	NA	TRBV7-9	TGTGCCAGCAGCTTAGCGGGCTACCGGGGGAATGAGCAGTTCTTC	CASSLAGYRGNEQFF
TRBJ2-7	few	TRBD2	TRBV7-9	TGTGCCAGCAGCTTAGGGGGAGGGGCCTACGAGCAGTACTTC	CASSLGGGAYEQYF
TRBJ2-5	NA	NA	TRBV7-9	TGTGCCAGCAGCTCACTAAAAGAGACCCAGTACTTC	CASSSLKETQYF
TRBJ1-3	NA	NA	TRBV28	TGTGCCAGCAGTTTATTGGGTTCCTCTGGAAACACCATATATTTT	CASSLLGSSGNTIYF
TRBJ2-1	NA	NA	TRBV27	TGTGCCAGCAAGGAGGGAAATGAGCAGTTCTTC	CASKEGNEQFF
TRBJ1-2	NA	NA	TRBV7-2	TGTGCCAGCAGCCCGAGGTCCCATGGCTACACCTTC	CASSPRSHGYTF
TRBJ2-1	NA	TRBD2	TRBV28	TGTGCCAGCAGTTTCATAGCGGGGGACTACAATGAGCAGTTCTTC	CASSFIAGDYNEQFF
TRBJ1-3	few	TRBD1	TRBV15	TGTGCCACCAGCATAGACAGGGGGCTTGGAAACACCATATATTTT	CATSIDRGLGNTIYF
TRBJ2-7	NA	NA	TRBV9	TGTGCCAGCAGCGCTGCCTCCGGAACTTCCTACGAGCAGTACTTC	CASSAASGTSYEQYF
TRBJ2-1	NA	NA	TRBV27	TGTGCCAGCAGTTTAGGCGGGGCCGATGAGCAGTTCTTC	CASSLGGADEQFF
TRBJ2-5	NA	TRBD2	TRBV9	TGTGCCAGCAGCCCACGGACTAGCGGGAGAGGGCAAGAGACCCAGTACTTC	CASSPRTSGRGQETQYF
TRBJ2-5	NA	TRBD1	TRBV5-4	TGTGCCAGCAGCTTAGGGGGCTCGAAAGAGACCCAGTACTTC	CASSLGGSKETQYF
TRBJ1-5	NA	NA	TRBV4-1	TGCGCCAGCAGCCAAGGGGGTCAGCCCCAGCATTTT	CASSQGGQPQHF
TRBJ2-7	NA	NA	TRBV2	TGTGCCAGCAGGACTCCCCGGGACACCGCCTACGAGCAGTACTTC	CASRTPRDTAYEQYF
TRBJ2-7	NA	TRBD2	TRBV5-1	TGCGCCAGCAGCTTGGAGTTCCGCCCTAGCGGATCCTACGAGCAGTACTTC	CASSLEFRPSGSYEQYF
TRBJ1-4	NA	NA	TRBV6-6	TGTGCCAGCAGAGACTCAGGGTATACTAATGAAAAACTGTTTTTT	CASRDSGYTNEKLFF
TRBJ2-7	NA	TRBD1	TRBV27	TGTGCCAGCAGTTTATCGTCTGGGGACAGATCCTACGAGCAGTACTTC	CASSLSSGDRSYEQYF
TRBJ1-4	NA	NA	TRBV28	TGTGCCAGCAATTCTAGAGTGACAACTAATGAAAAACTGTTTTTT	CASNSRVTTNEKLFF
TRBJ2-7	NA	NA	TRBV30	TGTGCCTGGAGTGGATGGCGAGACAACTACGAGCAGTACTTC	CAWSGWRDNYEQYF
TRBJ2-3	NA	TRBD2	TRBV4-3	TGCGCCAGCAGCCCAATGCTGACCCTAGCGGGGGCACCAAGCACAGATACGCAATATTTT	CASSPMLTLAGAPSTDTQYF
TRBJ1-5	medium-sized	NA	TRBV9	TGTGCCAGCAGCGTAGACGGCGCATCAGGTCAGCCCCAGCATTTT	CASSVDGASGQPQHF
TRBJ2-1	once	NA	TRBV4-2	TGTGCCAGCAGCCTCCGGGACGGGCATCGAAAGTACAATGAGCAGTTCTTC	CASSLRDGHRKYNEQFF
TRBJ1-6	NA	NA	TRBV7-2	TGTGCCAGCAGCTGGGACTGGAATTCACCCCTCCACTTT	CASSWDWNSPLHF
TRBJ1-6	NA	NA	TRBV7-6	TGTGCCAGCAGCCCGGGGGTCCGGGTCGGAACTTCACCCCTCCACTTT	CASSPGVRVGTSPLHF
TRBJ2-3	NA	NA	TRBV7-9	TGTGCCAGCAGCTTATGGGAGAGCACAGATACGCAGTATTTT	CASSLWESTDTQYF
TRBJ1-5	NA	TRBD1	TRBV4-1	TGCGCCAGCAGCCTTGGGACAGGGTTTCTTCAGCCCCAGCATTTT	CASSLGTGFLQPQHF
TRBJ1-1	few	TRBD1	TRBV6-5	TGTGCCAGCAGTTACTCGAACAGGGGGGCCACTGAAGCTTTCTTT	CASSYSNRGATEAFF
TRBJ2-7	NA	NA	TRBV6-1	TGTGCCTCCGGGGTGGGGGCATCCTACGAGCAGTACTTC	CASGVGASYEQYF
TRBJ1-1	NA	NA	TRBV28	TGTGCCAGCAGTTTCTTTACAGAGAACACTGAAGCTTTCTTT	CASSFFTENTEAFF
TRBJ2-5	NA	NA	TRBV10-3	TGTGCCATCAGTCCCTCCGGGGGTTGGGAGACCCAGTACTTC	CAISPSGGWETQYF
TRBJ2-7	NA	TRBD1	TRBV4-2	TGTGCCAGCAGCGTGGGGCAGGGGGCCTACGAGCAGTACTTC	CASSVGQGAYEQYF
TRBJ2-1	NA	NA	TRBV4-3	TGCGCCAGCAGCCAACTAGAGGAGGGCAATGAGCAGTTCTTC	CASSQLEEGNEQFF
TRBJ1-6	NA	NA	TRBV4-1	TGCGCCAGCAGCCTAAAACTGAATTCACCCCTCCACTTT	CASSLKLNSPLHF
TRBJ1-5	NA	TRBD1	TRBV6-6	TGTGCCAGCACTACAGGGGGTTCGATCAGTCAGCCCCAGCATTTT	CASTTGGSISQPQHF
TRBJ2-1	NA	NA	TRBV6-6	TGTGCCAGCAGTTACTTGGGGAGCTCCTACAATGAGCAGTTCTTC	CASSYLGSSYNEQFF
TRBJ2-2	NA	NA	TRBV7-6	TGTGCCAGCAGCTCACGGAACACCGGGGAGCTGTTTTTT	CASSSRNTGELFF